This section outlines one TCR beta chain sequence together with its context. What it binds is not known. This entry is derived from a study of cytomegalovirus exposure and HLA in healthy donors. The study, taken as a whole, reports: Earlier analysis looked at TCR beta V segments, and most were productive about 90% or about 30% of the time.

PCR employed 60 Vbeta and 13 Jbeta primers. TCRdb keeps only in-frame clones here, not all; method: immunoSEQ multiplex PCR. The table shows approximately 76,000 clones, with 79% occurring only once. Germline assignment: CDR1 SQVTM and CDR2 ANQGSEA. The CDR3 covers 13 residues. V lost 8 bases to trimming and J lost 3 bases; unmatched junction nucleotides: 9. Sequencing was performed on PBMCs. This sequence joins TRBV29-1 and TRBJ2-5, with 7 nucleotides matching TRBD1. The receptor's source is a man aged 25 to 40 in good health and CMV-seronegative. CDR3 in DNA: TGCAGCTCTGATGCCGGGACAGAAGAGACCCAGTACTTC. Amino acids: CSSDAGTEETQYF.